Each of the 22 T cell receptor beta chains below was sequenced from the same sample in a study of blood T cell repertoires in COVID-19. Only in-frame clones appear in the TCRdb table, and some are missing; sequencing was by immunoSEQ multiplex PCR. The sample holds approximately 250,000 clones; more than 80% are singletons and the top ten take 2% to 2.5%. Specimen: peripheral blood. These receptors were collected from a man younger than 45 who had recovered from COVID-19.

The V and J genes are TRBV30 and TRBJ2-3; 7 bases agree with TRBD1. This CDR3 spans 15 amino acids. Germline V gives CDR1 GTSNPN, CDR2 SVGIG (reference sequence). The V and J ends lost 5 bases and 4 bases, in that order; junction bases with no gene match: 12. The CDR3 protein is CAWALNRGSADTQYF. The CDR3 DNA reads as TGTGCCTGGGCCCTGAACAGGGGTTCGGCAGATACGCAGTATTTT.

The chain employs TRBV4-1 and TRBJ1-2; D uncertain. The CDR3 length is 15 residues. Germline CDR1 and CDR2: MGHRA and YSYEKL. With 1 base removed from V and 1 base from J, the gap between germline ends came to 10 bases. DNA for the CDR3: TGCGCCAGCAGCCAAGTTTTGGCAGATAACTATGGCTACACCTTC. Its translation: CASSQVLADNYGYTF.

In this sample, this clone turned up once. This chain connects TRBV7-7 to TRBJ2-7; no firm D call. Trimming removed 2 bases from V and 5 bases from J, with 16 bases in between. The CDR3 is 15 residues long. The germline CDR1 and CDR2 sequences are SSHAT and FNYEAQ (reference sequence). The CDR3 DNA reads TGTGCCAGCAGCTTACTCGCTTCGCCCTCGGACGAGCAGTACTTC. Amino acids: CASSLLASPSDEQYF. The full variable domain, in which reference TRBV7-7 and TRBJ2-7 provide the parts outside the CDR3, is GAGVSQSPRYKVTKRGQDVTLRCDPISSHATLYWYQQALGQGPEFLTYFNYEAQPDKSGLPSDRFSAERPEGSISTLTIQRTEQRDSAMYRCASSLLASPSDEQYFGPGTRLTVT.

This chain connects TRBV5-1 to TRBJ1-3; D is perhaps TRBD1 (5 bases). Trimming shortened V by 2 bases and J by 4 bases, and 19 bases separated the two germline ends. Germline V gene sequence: CDR1 SGHRS, CDR2 YFSETQ. The CDR3 has 17 amino acids. CDR3 nucleotides: TGCGCCAGCAGCTTTAGTGCTACAGCTAGGACAGGAAACACCATATATTTT. Its protein product is CASSFSATARTGNTIYF. The full variable domain, completed using reference TRBV5-1 and TRBJ1-3, is KAGVTQTPRYLIKTRGQQVTLSCSPISGHRSVSWYQQTPGQGLQFLFEYFSETQRNKGNFPGRFSGRQFSNSRSEMNVSTLELGDSALYLCASSFSATARTGNTIYFGEGSWLTVV.

This sequence joins TRBV19 and TRBJ2-1; 7 bases are a match to TRBD2. The ends lost 6 bases at V and 4 bases at J; junction bases unmatched: 18. Germline lookup yields CDR1 LNHDA and CDR2 SQIVND (reference sequence). This CDR3 contains 18 residues. CDR3 in amino acids: CASSSQWRKRGLYNEQFF. CDR3 bases: TGTGCCAGTAGCAGCCAATGGCGGAAGCGGGGCCTATACAATGAGCAGTTCTTC.

In its sample, this clone was seen once. A junction boundary mismatches the germline segment, possibly from a read error. The chain recombines TRBV5-6 with TRBJ1-3, with unresolved D. Germline V gene sequence: CDR1 SGHDT, CDR2 YYEEEE. CDR3 size: 11 residues. In nucleotides, the CDR3 is TGTGCCAGCAGCTTCGGGAGTAGCGCGGATTTT. It specifies CASSFGSSADF.

The chain links TRBV15 to TRBJ1-5; no clear D. The germline V and J ends were trimmed by 9 bases and 7 bases, with 19 bases remaining between them. This CDR3 comprises 14 residues. Germline V lookup: CDR1 LNHNV, CDR2 YYDKDF (reference sequence). The CDR3 here is CATKPGLETQPQHF. The CDR3 DNA is TGTGCCACGAAGCCGGGGTTAGAGACCCAGCCCCAGCATTTT.

As DNA, the CDR3 is TGTGCCAGCAGCCCGTGGGAGGGCGGGGAGCTGTTTTTT. Encoded protein: CASSPWEGGELFF. The V and J genes are TRBV3-1 (or the pseudogene TRBV3-2) and TRBJ2-2; 7 positions agree with TRBD2. After removal of 4 bases from V and 7 bases from J, the junction contained 3 bases not matched to a gene. The CDR3 loop spans 13 amino acids. In germline, CDR1 is LGHDT, CDR2 YNNKEL (reference sequence).

V usage is TRBV19 and J usage is TRBJ2-5; TRBD2 might be the D (5 bases). Deletions cut 3 bases from V and 1 base from J, with 12 bases between. Germline V CDR1 and CDR2: LNHDA, SQIVND (reference sequence). There are 15 residues in the CDR3. The CDR3 sequence is CASSIGLRGQETQYF. CDR3 bases: TGTGCCAGTAGTATCGGACTCCGAGGCCAAGAGACCCAGTACTTC.

The chain carries TRBV27 and TRBJ2-3; 8 bases agree with TRBD2. The CDR3 is 17 amino acids. V lost 4 bases to trimming and J lost 0 bases; unmatched junction nucleotides: 9. Germline assignment: CDR1 MNHEY and CDR2 SMNVEV (reference sequence). The CDR3, as DNA: TGTGCCAGCAGTTCTCCTCTTAAGCGGGGGAGCACAGATACGCAGTATTTT. It is translated as CASSSPLKRGSTDTQYF.

This chain joins TRBV7-9 and TRBJ1-4; no clear D gene. The CDR3 is 13 residues long. V dropped 8 bases and J dropped 8 bases, with 15 bases sitting between them. Germline values: CDR1 SEHNR, CDR2 FQNEAQ (reference sequence). In nucleotides, the CDR3 is TGTGCCAGCGCATCCCGGAGGGTCGAAAAACTGTTTTTT. This codes for CASASRRVEKLFF.

The gene calls are TRBV15 and TRBJ2-7; D perhaps matches TRBD1 (6 bases). V was cut by 4 bases and J by 7 bases, with 20 bases left in between. Germline CDR1 LNHNV, CDR2 YYDKDF (reference sequence). The CDR3 covers 15 residues. CDR3: CATSNFRDIPPEQYF. The CDR3 bases are TGTGCCACCAGCAACTTCCGGGACATCCCCCCTGAGCAGTACTTC.

The CDR3 loop is CASSPPGLAGAYNEQFF. The CDR3, as DNA: TGCGCCAGCAGCCCCCCGGGACTAGCGGGGGCCTACAATGAGCAGTTCTTC. The chain recombines TRBV5-1 with TRBJ2-1, with 14 bases lining up with TRBD2. V dropped 4 bases and J dropped 2; count of bases not matched to a gene: 5. The CDR3 sequence is 17 residues long. Germline V lookup: CDR1 SGHRS, CDR2 YFSETQ.

This clone was detected only once. V and J are TRBV2 and TRBJ2-5; TRBD1 matches 8 bases. This CDR3 is 13 amino acids long. Germline assignment: CDR1 SNHLY and CDR2 FYNNEI. V lost 5 bases and J lost 7; bases outside the gene matches: 6. This chain's CDR3 is CASSSGQGGTQYF. The CDR3 bases are TGTGCCAGCAGTAGCGGACAGGGAGGGACCCAGTACTTC.

This clone occurred a few times. The chain combines TRBV10-3 with TRBJ2-7; 8 bases are a match to TRBD1. This CDR3 region has 12 residues. The V and J ends lost 6 bases and 3 bases, in that order; junction bases with no gene match: 1. Germline CDR1 and CDR2: ENHRY and SYGVKD. The CDR3 bases are TGTGCCATCAGGACAGGGGACTACGAGCAGTACTTC. Its protein is CAIRTGDYEQYF.

This clone was seen more than once but under ten times. A much larger clone is a single base away; this may be a read error. The rearrangement joins TRBV4-2 to TRBJ2-2, with 7 positions matching TRBD2. V gave up 1 base and J gave up 4 bases; unmatched junction bases: 12. The CDR3 contains 18 residues. Germline assignment: CDR1 LGHNA and CDR2 YNFKEQ. This CDR3 reads CASSQGGGGVEATGELFF. Here the CDR3 DNA reads TGTGCCAGCAGCCAAGGGGGTGGGGGGGTCGAAGCCACCGGGGAGCTGTTTTTT.

In its sample, this clone was seen once. DNA of the CDR3: TGTGCCAGCAGTTACCAGGGAAATGAGCAGTTCTTC. Encoded protein: CASSYQGNEQFF. This sequence joins TRBV6-2 or TRBV6-3 and TRBJ2-1; TRBD1 is a possible D gene (5 bases). The CDR3 runs 12 residues. CDR1 is MNHEY, CDR2 SVGEGT, per germline. The ends were cut back, 2 bases at V and 7 bases at J, with 6 bases in the middle.

The chain couples TRBV5-1 to TRBJ1-4, with D possibly TRBD1 on 5 matching bases. In germline, CDR1 is SGHRS, CDR2 YFSETQ. Trimming took 1 base from V and 0 from J, leaving 13 bases between them. The CDR3 runs to 17 residues. CDR3 nucleotide sequence: TGCGCCAGCAGCTTGCAGGAGACGGGGGCAACTAATGAAAAACTGTTTTTT. Translated: CASSLQETGATNEKLFF. The entire variable domain, with the rest obtained from reference TRBV5-1 and TRBJ1-4, is as follows: KAGVTQTPRYLIKTRGQQVTLSCSPISGHRSVSWYQQTPGQGLQFLFEYFSETQRNKGNFPGRFSGRQFSNSRSEMNVSTLELGDSALYLCASSLQETGATNEKLFFGSGTQLSVL.

This chain uses TRBV19 with TRBJ2-7; TRBD1 aligns across 9 bases. The V gene end was trimmed by 8 bases and the J gene end by 3 bases; junction bases not matched to a gene: 5. The length of the CDR3 is 13 residues. Germline values: CDR1 LNHDA, CDR2 SQIVND (reference sequence). CDR3 sequence: CASCRQGGYEQYF. The CDR3 DNA is TGTGCCAGTTGCCGACAGGGGGGCTACGAGCAGTACTTC.

The chain employs TRBV9 and TRBJ1-1; 9 bases are a match to TRBD1. Germline lookup yields CDR1 SGDLS and CDR2 YYNGEE. CDR3 length equals 14 residues. With V trimmed by 2 bases and J by 4 bases, 3 bases remained unmatched. The DNA of the CDR3 is TGTGCCAGCAGCGTCTCGACAGGGGGCACTGAAGCTTTCTTT. Its translation: CASSVSTGGTEAFF.

The DNA of the CDR3 is TGCGCCAGCAGTAATACAGGGGGCGATTATAAATCCACCTTC. It specifies CASSNTGGDYKSTF. This sequence joins TRBV10-2 and TRBJ1-2; TRBD1 aligns across 9 bases. Trimming at V came to 5 bases and at J to 13 bases, leaving 14 bases not matched to a gene. Germline lookup yields CDR1 WSHSY and CDR2 SAAADI. The CDR3 consists of 14 residues.

This chain links TRBV21-1 with TRBJ1-6. TRBV21-1 is annotated as a pseudogene. The CDR3 has 16 residues. DNA for the CDR3: TGTGCCAGCAGCAAAAAGCCCTACTCCAAGAGCTCACCCCTCCACTTT. This gives the protein CASSKKPYSKSSPLHF.